This T cell receptor beta chain was sequenced during a study of blood T cell repertoires in COVID-19. Study in general: Acute and convalescent COVID-19 samples came from the United States, Italy and Spain.

TCRdb's table, derived via immunoSEQ multiplex PCR, lists solely in-frame clones and lacks some. The repertoire consists of 250,000 to 300,000 clones, with roughly 85% occurring once and the leading ten covering about 5%. From germline, CDR1 is SNHLY and CDR2 FYNNEI. Trimming took 7 bases from V and 10 from J, leaving 20 bases between them. This CDR3 spans 14 amino acids. The TCR sequence derives from a man aged 40-49 years who had been exposed to COVID-19. The chain has TRBV2 and TRBJ2-1; TRBD2 might be the D (6 bases). The sequenced sample was PBMCs or T cells enriched from blood (not recorded which). The CDR3 here is CASMAMAQRGEQFF. DNA of the CDR3: TGTGCCAGCATGGCCATGGCTCAACGGGGGGAGCAGTTCTTC.